One sample yielded the 31 T cell receptor beta chains listed below, sequenced in a study of T cells in Graves' hyperthyroidism and ophthalmopathy. RNA transcripts were the template for amplifying TCR beta CDR3 regions. TCR CDR3 underwent first-round RT-PCR with the HTBI primer set. Using its own MiXCR run on the multiplex PCR reads, TCRdb lists one record per CDR3 protein. The repertoire includes hundreds of thousands of distinct CDR3 sequences, about 14% of them detected once, and 9.5% to 15% sits in the top ten. The sample was blood. The receptors here all came from a woman between 50 and 59 years old with Graves' ophthalmopathy.

The sample holds a few counts of this clonotype. The gene calls are TRBV15 and TRBJ2-2, with 7 bases lining up with TRBD1. The CDR3 sequence is 15 residues long. The germline CDR1 and CDR2 sequences are LNHNV and YYDKDF (reference sequence). J lost 6 bases, V lost 1 base, and 5 bases had no gene match. CDR3 DNA sequence: TGTGCCACCAGCAGAGTCCAGGGGGTGGCCGGGGAGCTGTTTTTT. Translating it yields CATSRVQGVAGELFF.

The chain joins TRBV5-1 to TRBJ2-1, with D perhaps TRBD1 or TRBD2 (5 bases each). Deletions cut 3 bases from V and 7 bases from J, with 11 bases between. The CDR3 has 13 residues. CDR1 is SGHRS, CDR2 YFSETQ, per germline. Written as DNA, the CDR3 is TGCGCCAGCAGCTCCGGGACGCAAAATGAGCAGTTCTTC. Protein: CASSSGTQNEQFF. The full variable domain, with the rest looked up from reference TRBV5-1 and TRBJ2-1, is KAGVTQTPRYLIKTRGQQVTLSCSPISGHRSVSWYQQTPGQGLQFLFEYFSETQRNKGNFPGRFSGRQFSNSRSEMNVSTLELGDSALYLCASSSGTQNEQFFGPGTRLTVL.

This clonotype was seen repeatedly, ten times or more. J is TRBJ1-6 and V is TRBV18; D unresolved. This CDR3 has 15 residues. V lost 2 bases, J lost 6 bases, and 11 bases lay in between. CDR1 and CDR2 (germline): KGHSH, LQKENI. The CDR3: CASSPIEQINSPLHF. CDR3 nucleotide sequence: TGTGCCAGCTCACCAATCGAACAGATTAATTCACCCCTCCACTTT.

This clonotype was detected many times. The J gene is TRBJ2-1, the V gene TRBV11-3; 10 bases map to TRBD2. The junction had 7 bases not matched to a gene; V was cut back by 0 bases and J by 5 bases. The CDR3 has 17 amino acids. Germline V gene lookup returns CDR1 SGHNT and CDR2 YENEEA. CDR3 coding DNA: TGTGCCAGCAGCTTAGATCATGGCCTAGCGGGAGACAATGAGCAGTTCTTC. It codes for CASSLDHGLAGDNEQFF.

This clonotype has at least ten counts. The V call is TRBV28, the J call TRBJ1-5; 8 bases are shared with TRBD1. V trimming: 3 bases; J trimming: 5 bases; junction bases outside the gene matches: 6. In germline, CDR1 is MDHEN, CDR2 SYDVKM. The CDR3 has 15 residues. Here the CDR3 DNA reads TGTGCCAGCAGTTTCCTCGGACAGGGAGATCAGCCCCAGCATTTT. This translates into CASSFLGQGDQPQHF.

This clonotype has a single count. The genes are TRBV28 and TRBJ1-5; D ambiguous. Germline V gene lookup returns CDR1 MDHEN and CDR2 SYDVKM. V was shortened by 2 bases and J by 0 bases, with 14 bases between the two germline ends. The CDR3 extends over 17 amino acids. The CDR3 is CASSLKVTSYSNQPQHF. In DNA form, the CDR3 reads TGTGCCAGCAGTTTAAAGGTCACCTCTTATAGCAATCAGCCCCAGCATTTT.

This clonotype was counted at least ten times. The CDR3: CATSREFNEQFF. The CDR3 nucleotides are TGTGCCACCAGCAGAGAGTTCAATGAGCAGTTCTTC. The rearrangement uses TRBV15 and TRBJ2-1; D ambiguous. Per germline, CDR1 LNHNV and CDR2 YYDKDF (reference sequence). The CDR3 totals 12 residues. Trimming stripped 0 bases from V and 6 bases from J, with 3 bases between.

The chain is built from TRBV11-2 and TRBJ2-3; 13 nucleotides match TRBD2. V gave up 4 bases and J gave up 5 bases; unmatched junction bases: 9. The germline V gene encodes CDR1 SGHAT and CDR2 FQNNGV. The CDR3 is 17 amino acids. The CDR3 DNA follows: TGTGCCAGCAGCTCCTACTGGACTAGCGGGAGCCGAGATACGCAGTATTTT. This sequence encodes CASSSYWTSGSRDTQYF.

The table lists this clonotype with a few counts. This CDR3 reads CASSAYREFGGYTF. In DNA, the CDR3 is TGTGCCAGCAGTGCGTACAGGGAGTTTGGTGGCTACACCTTC. The J gene is TRBJ1-2, the V gene TRBV2, with TRBD1 as a possible D gene (6 bases). Germline-derived CDR1 and CDR2 are SNHLY and FYNNEI. Trimming took off 4 bases at V and 7 bases at J, with 16 bases between the two ends. The CDR3 has 14 residues.

This clonotype was seen many times. The CDR3 DNA sequence: TGTGCCAGCAGTTTTCGGCTAGCGGAAGCCAAAAACATTCAGTACTTC. This encodes CASSFRLAEAKNIQYF. The V and J genes are TRBV28 and TRBJ2-4; TRBD2 agrees at 7 bases. V was pared by 3 bases and J by 0 bases, with 5 bases of the junction left unmatched. The germline gives CDR1 MDHEN, CDR2 SYDVKM. The CDR3 runs to 16 residues.

This clonotype appeared a few times. V is TRBV20-1 and J is TRBJ1-6; no reliable D call. CDR1 is DFQATT, CDR2 SNEGSKA, per germline (reference sequence). Trimming removed 6 bases from V and 1 base from J, with 16 bases in between. This CDR3 contains 16 residues. The chain's CDR3 is CSASPNTGSYNSPLHF. DNA for the CDR3: TGCAGTGCCTCCCCTAATACGGGGTCCTATAATTCACCCCTCCACTTT.

This clonotype showed up many times. The V call is TRBV27, the J call TRBJ1-2; 8 bases agree with TRBD1. The V and J ends lost 3 bases and 7 bases, in that order; junction bases with no gene match: 10. The CDR3 runs to 15 residues. The germline CDR1 and CDR2 sequences are MNHEY and SMNVEV (reference sequence). The CDR3 nucleotides are TGTGCCAGCAGTTTCTCGGCAGGGGGCGGCGGTGGCTACACCTTC. Its translation: CASSFSAGGGGGYTF.

The table lists this clonotype with many counts. This chain connects TRBV28 to TRBJ1-5, with 9 nucleotides matching TRBD1. The CDR3 extends over 15 amino acids. Trimming cost V 5 bases and J 3 bases; bases outside gene matches: 5. CDR1 MDHEN and CDR2 SYDVKM come from the germline V gene. The CDR3 DNA follows: TGTGCCAGCAGTGCCGGGACAGGGCTCAATCAGCCCCAGCATTTT. It specifies CASSAGTGLNQPQHF.

The sample holds a few counts of this clonotype. The rearrangement uses TRBV20-1 and TRBJ2-1; 9 nucleotides line up with TRBD2. Germline CDR1 reads DFQATT; CDR2 reads SNEGSKA (reference sequence). CDR3 length: 17 residues. The junction had 12 bases not matched to a gene; V was cut back by 2 bases and J by 4 bases. CDR3 coding DNA: TGCAGTGCTAGAAAAAAGCTCACTAGCGGGCTTTACAATGAGCAGTTCTTC. This translates into CSARKKLTSGLYNEQFF.

This clonotype occurred a few times. The chain employs TRBV6-2 or TRBV6-3 and TRBJ2-3; 9 bases are shared with TRBD2. Germline loops: CDR1 MNHEY, CDR2 SVGEGT. The CDR3 is made up of 15 amino acids. The V segment lost 6 bases and the J segment 2 bases; nucleotides outside the gene matches: 6. The DNA for the CDR3 is TGTGCCAGCAGGGACAGCGGGAGGACCACAGATACGCAGTATTTT. Translation gives CASRDSGRTTDTQYF.

This clonotype was picked up many times. The chain carries TRBV15 and TRBJ2-5; the D gene could be TRBD1 or TRBD2 (5 bases each). V shed 0 bases and J shed 2 bases, with 19 bases lying between them. The CDR3 runs to 18 residues. CDR1 is LNHNV and CDR2 is YYDKDF in the germline V gene (reference sequence). The CDR3 region is CATSRDMWGGGRQETQYF. In DNA, the CDR3 is TGTGCCACCAGCAGAGATATGTGGGGTGGGGGTCGACAAGAGACCCAGTACTTC.

This clonotype was found many times. This chain connects TRBV5-1 to TRBJ1-1; no reliable D call. The CDR3 covers 15 residues. Germline CDR1 and CDR2: SGHRS and YFSETQ. V was pared by 4 bases and J by 1 base, with 14 bases between. The CDR3 bases are TGCGCCAGCAGCGCAGACCTATCCTGGAACACTGAAGCTTTCTTT. Translated, it gives CASSADLSWNTEAFF.

V is TRBV20-1 and J is TRBJ2-7, with 9 bases identical to TRBD1. V lost 5 bases, J lost 7 bases, and 15 bases stayed unmatched. This CDR3 is 15 amino acids long. Germline lookup yields CDR1 DFQATT and CDR2 SNEGSKA (reference sequence). CDR3 nucleotides: TGCAGTGCTGGAGCCTGGGGGACAGGGTCAGGGGAGCAGTACTTC. It yields the protein CSAGAWGTGSGEQYF.

The CDR3 region has the DNA TGCAGTGCTAGCAGGGCGAGCGAGGGGTACTTC. Its protein product is CSASRASEGYF. This sequence joins TRBV20-1 and TRBJ2-7; D tentatively fits TRBD1 or TRBD2 (5 bases each). The CDR3 runs to 11 residues. CDR1 and CDR2 from the germline V gene are DFQATT and SNEGSKA (reference sequence). Trimming left V 3 bases short and J 12 bases short, with 15 bases between.

Notes on this clonotype: One junction end does not reproduce the germline sequence, and a read error may be involved. V gene TRBV4-2 combines with J gene TRBJ1-2; D unclear. Germline V gene lookup returns CDR1 LGHNA and CDR2 YNFKEQ. The CDR3 length is 14 residues. The CDR3 reads CASSQDLGGYSYTF. CDR3 DNA sequence: TGTGCCAGCAGCCAAGATCTAGGCGGCTATAGCTACACCTTC.

This clonotype occurred a few times. The V gene is TRBV25-1, the J gene TRBJ1-5; D unresolved. Germline V gene data show CDR1 as MGHDK and CDR2 as SYGVNS. The V gene lost 4 bases and the J gene lost 4 bases, with 8 bases spanning the gap. This CDR3 spans 13 amino acids. CDR3: CASSVNGNQPQHF. The CDR3 DNA reads as TGTGCCAGCAGTGTAAACGGAAATCAGCCCCAGCATTTT.

This clonotype was counted between two and nine times. Mismatch with germline at one junction end may stem from a read error. The chain uses TRBV7-7 and TRBJ2-1; D possibly corresponds to TRBD2 (5 bases). The CDR3 loop spans 16 amino acids. The germline V gene encodes CDR1 SSHAT and CDR2 FNYEAQ (reference sequence). Here the CDR3 DNA reads TGTGCTAGCAGCTCATCATGGGGAGTGTCCTACAATGAGCAGTTCTTC. It codes for CASSSSWGVSYNEQFF.

The CDR3 nucleotides are TGTGCCAGCAGAAACCCGCCCGCCAGCGGATGGACCGGGGAGCTGTTTTTT. Translating it yields CASRNPPASGWTGELFF. The chain joins TRBV7-2 to TRBJ2-2; possibly TRBD2 for D (5 bases). V shed 6 bases and J shed 5 bases, with 22 bases lying between them. Germline loops: CDR1 SGHTA, CDR2 FQGNSA. There are 17 residues in the CDR3.

This clonotype appeared a few times. V is TRBV7-2 and J is TRBJ2-5; TRBD2 aligns across 10 bases. CDR1 and CDR2 (germline): SGHTA, FQGNSA. Losses at the gene ends were 5 bases for V and 2 bases for J; bases not matched to a gene: 8. The CDR3 consists of 16 residues. The CDR3 DNA sequence: TGTGCCAGCAGCCTACCTAGCGGGGGCGTTCAAGAGACCCAGTACTTC. This translates into CASSLPSGGVQETQYF.

In this sample, this clonotype turned up many times. The chain couples TRBV5-1 to TRBJ2-1; 9 bases are shared with TRBD2. CDR1 and CDR2 from the germline V gene are SGHRS and YFSETQ. V was pared by 5 bases and J by 3 bases, with 9 bases of the junction left unmatched. This CDR3 region has 16 residues. The DNA of the CDR3 is TGCGCCAGCAGGCTGGAGAGCGGGAGGAGCTACAATGAGCAGTTCTTC. As protein: CASRLESGRSYNEQFF. Full variable domain (rest looked up from reference TRBV5-1 and TRBJ2-1): KAGVTQTPRYLIKTRGQQVTLSCSPISGHRSVSWYQQTPGQGLQFLFEYFSETQRNKGNFPGRFSGRQFSNSRSEMNVSTLELGDSALYLCASRLESGRSYNEQFFGPGTRLTVL.

This clonotype was seen repeatedly, ten times or more. The chain joins TRBV28 to TRBJ1-6; maybe TRBD1 (5 bases). Trimming took off 8 bases at V and 7 bases at J, with 12 bases between the two ends. The germline CDR1 and CDR2 sequences are MDHEN and SYDVKM. The CDR3 contains 13 residues. CDR3 in DNA: TGTGCCAGCGCTAGACAGATAAATTCACCCCTCCACTTT. It is translated as CASARQINSPLHF.

At least ten counts were recorded for this clonotype. The chain uses TRBV5-5 and TRBJ2-2, with 8 bases lining up with TRBD1. Per germline, CDR1 SGHKS and CDR2 YYEKEE (reference sequence). V lost 4 bases to trimming and J lost 6 bases; unmatched junction nucleotides: 8. CDR3 size: 15 residues. The CDR3 spells CASSPIPGGSGELFF. The CDR3 bases are TGTGCCAGCAGCCCCATTCCAGGGGGCTCCGGGGAGCTGTTTTTT.

This clonotype was found many times. V is TRBV6-1 and J is TRBJ2-5; 11 bases agree with TRBD2. The junction had 3 bases not matched to a gene; V was cut back by 7 bases and J by 5 bases. This CDR3 has 13 amino acids. From germline, CDR1 is MNHNS and CDR2 SASEGT. CDR3 sequence: CASIVAGGETQYF. DNA for the CDR3: TGTGCCAGCATCGTAGCGGGGGGGGAGACCCAGTACTTC.

This clonotype was seen many times. This rearrangement joins TRBV12-3 or TRBV12-4 to TRBJ2-1; 11 positions agree with TRBD2. The CDR3 contains 16 residues. The V segment lost 7 bases and the J segment 5 bases; nucleotides outside the gene matches: 10. The CDR3 region has the DNA TGTGCCAGCATTCTTAGCGGGAGGGCCCCACACAATGAGCAGTTCTTC. Protein sequence: CASILSGRAPHNEQFF.

The V gene is TRBV20-1, the J gene TRBJ1-1; TRBD1 might be the D (5 bases). This CDR3 comprises 16 residues. V lost 2 bases to trimming and J lost 4 bases, with 20 bases between them. In germline, CDR1 is DFQATT, CDR2 SNEGSKA (reference sequence). The CDR3 nucleotides read TGCAGTGCTAGACCCAGGGAATCTAAACGACTCACTGAAGCTTTCTTT. Translating gives CSARPRESKRLTEAFF.

The chain links TRBV9 to TRBJ2-7; the D gene is possibly TRBD2 (5 bases). V was clipped by 0 bases and J by 6 bases, with 19 bases between them. CDR3 length equals 16 residues. CDR1 is SGDLS, CDR2 YYNGEE, per germline. In DNA, the CDR3 is TGTGCCAGCAGCGTAGGAGCACGGCGGGCGCTATCCGAGCAGTACTTC. Protein product: CASSVGARRALSEQYF.